These 8 T cell receptor beta chains share one sample of origin, sequenced in a study of blood T cell repertoires in COVID-19. Assay used: immunoSEQ multiplex PCR; TCRdb lists only in-frame clones, some missing. Among some 490,000 clones listed, roughly nine tenths were seen once. Sequenced: PBMCs or T cells enriched from blood (not recorded which). These receptor sequences come from a woman aged 60 to 75 who had recovered from COVID-19.

The chain is built from TRBV29-1 and TRBJ1-6, with a possible D match to TRBD1 (5 bases). Germline lookup yields CDR1 SQVTM and CDR2 ANQGSEA. The ends were cut back, 1 base at V and 11 bases at J, with 12 bases in the middle. The CDR3 contains 13 residues. CDR3 coding DNA: TGCAGCGTTGAAGTAGGGGCCGGCGCACCCCTCCACTTT. It encodes CSVEVGAGAPLHF. Full variable domain (remainder filled in from reference TRBV29-1 and TRBJ1-6): SAVISQKPSRDICQRGTSLTIQCQVDSQVTMMFWYRQQPGQSLTLIATANQGSEATYESGFVIDKFPISRPNLTFSTLTVSNMSPEDSSIYLCSVEVGAGAPLHFGNGTRLTVT.

This clone has a handful of counts. J is TRBJ1-5 and V is TRBV19; a possible D gene is TRBD1 (6 bases). Between the trimmed V and J ends, which lost 3 bases and 5 bases, there was a span of 14 bases. From germline, CDR1 is LNHDA and CDR2 SQIVND (reference sequence). The CDR3 spans 15 residues. The CDR3, as DNA: TGTGCCAGTAGTATGGGGACACTCCGAGATCAGCCCCAGCATTTT. It is translated as CASSMGTLRDQPQHF.

In this sample, this clone turned up once. The chain is built from TRBV5-1 and TRBJ2-7, with TRBD1 identical over 10 bases. Germline-derived CDR1 and CDR2 are SGHRS and YFSETQ. CDR3 length: 13 residues. After removal of 0 bases from V and 6 bases from J, the junction contained 0 bases not matched to a gene. In nucleotides, the CDR3 is TGCGCCAGCAGCTTGGGGACAGGGGGCGAGCAGTACTTC. Its protein product is CASSLGTGGEQYF. Complete variable domain (other parts from reference TRBV5-1 and TRBJ2-7): KAGVTQTPRYLIKTRGQQVTLSCSPISGHRSVSWYQQTPGQGLQFLFEYFSETQRNKGNFPGRFSGRQFSNSRSEMNVSTLELGDSALYLCASSLGTGGEQYFGPGTRLTVT.

This rearrangement joins TRBV5-1 to TRBJ1-4; possible D gene TRBD1, 6 bases. There are 15 residues in the CDR3. CDR1 is SGHRS and CDR2 is YFSETQ in the germline V gene. V dropped 0 bases and J dropped 7 bases, with 13 bases sitting between them. CDR3 loop: CASSLEGTSLEKLFF. In nucleotides, the CDR3 is TGCGCCAGCAGCTTGGAGGGGACATCGCTTGAAAAACTGTTTTTT.

The V gene is TRBV5-1, the J gene TRBJ2-2; 9 bases map to TRBD2. The CDR3 sequence is 19 residues long. V was clipped by 2 bases and J by 4 bases; unmatched bases: 15. Germline-derived CDR1 and CDR2 are SGHRS and YFSETQ. CDR3 sequence: CASSFSPPGRGGVTGELFF. DNA for the CDR3: TGCGCCAGCAGCTTCTCCCCCCCTGGGCGGGGGGGAGTCACCGGGGAGCTGTTTTTT.

The V gene is TRBV9, the J gene TRBJ1-1; 9 nucleotides match TRBD1. The germline CDR1 and CDR2 sequences are SGDLS and YYNGEE. This CDR3 comprises 14 residues. V was clipped by 0 bases and J by 6 bases; unmatched bases: 3. The CDR3 DNA follows: TGTGCCAGCAGCGTAGCGGGACAGGGACCTGAAGCTTTCTTT. Protein sequence: CASSVAGQGPEAFF.

The chain is built from TRBV5-1 and TRBJ2-7, with 9 bases fitting TRBD1. The CDR3 runs to 14 residues. Trimming removed 3 bases from V and 5 bases from J; junction bases left unmatched: 6. CDR1 SGHRS and CDR2 YFSETQ come from the germline V gene. Written as DNA, the CDR3 is TGCGCCAGCAGCTCCACAGGGGGCCTTGACGAGCAGTACGTC. Protein product: CASSSTGGLDEQYV.

The chain recombines TRBV5-1 with TRBJ2-5, with 11 bases that match TRBD2. This CDR3 is built from 16 residues. Trimming removed 0 bases from V and 2 bases from J; junction bases left unmatched: 3. CDR1 and CDR2 from the germline V gene are SGHRS and YFSETQ. CDR3 amino acids: CASSLGSSGGQETQYF. In nucleotides, the CDR3 is TGCGCCAGCAGCTTGGGGTCTAGCGGGGGGCAAGAGACCCAGTACTTC.